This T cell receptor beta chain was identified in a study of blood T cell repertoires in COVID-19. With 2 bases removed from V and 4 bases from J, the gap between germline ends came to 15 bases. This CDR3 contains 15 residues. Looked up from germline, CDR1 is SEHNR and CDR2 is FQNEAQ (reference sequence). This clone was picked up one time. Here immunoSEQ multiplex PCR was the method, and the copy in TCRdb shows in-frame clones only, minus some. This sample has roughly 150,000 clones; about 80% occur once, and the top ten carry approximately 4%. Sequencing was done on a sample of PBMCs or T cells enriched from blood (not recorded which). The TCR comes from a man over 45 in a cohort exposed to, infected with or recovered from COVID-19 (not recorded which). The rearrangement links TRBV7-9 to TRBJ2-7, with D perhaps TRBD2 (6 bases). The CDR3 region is CASSLQSGSQYEQYF. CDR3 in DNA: TGTGCCAGCAGCTTACAATCCGGGAGTCAGTACGAGCAGTACTTC.